What follows are 28 T cell receptor beta chains derived from one specimen sequenced in a study of early T cells in non-severe SARS-CoV-2 infection. TCRdb reprocessed the 5' RACE reads with MiXCR, giving one entry per CDR3 protein. The sample carries tens of thousands of distinct CDR3 sequences, approximately 10% recorded once. The material sequenced was whole blood. The receptor set was obtained from an adult who was a healthcare worker with PCR-confirmed SARS-CoV-2 infection or an uninfected control (not recorded which).

The table lists this clonotype with a few counts. The CDR3 bases are TGTGCCAGCAGCGTAAGCCGCCCCTCTGGAAACACCATATATTTT. Translation: CASSVSRPSGNTIYF. The V gene is TRBV9, the J gene TRBJ1-3; no clear D gene. V lost 1 base to trimming and J lost 0 bases, with 8 bases between them. Germline assignment: CDR1 SGDLS and CDR2 YYNGEE. CDR3 length: 15 amino acids.

The rearrangement uses TRBV7-3 and TRBJ1-1; D is uncertain. Germline loops: CDR1 SGHTA, CDR2 FQGTGA. V was pared by 6 bases and J by 1 base, with 9 bases between. The CDR3 has 13 amino acids. The CDR3 loop is CASRGLGNTEAFF. The CDR3 region has the DNA TGTGCCAGCAGAGGGCTCGGGAACACTGAAGCTTTCTTT.

In its sample, this clonotype was seen many times. The chain joins TRBV18 to TRBJ2-5; unclear D gene. With 2 bases removed from V and 5 bases from J, the gap between germline ends came to 15 bases. Germline-derived CDR1 and CDR2 are KGHSH and LQKENI. The CDR3 length is 15 residues. The CDR3 DNA reads as TGTGCCAGCTCACCAAAGTCGCAGGAAGGGGAGACCCAGTACTTC. Its protein is CASSPKSQEGETQYF.

In its sample, this clonotype was seen a few times. J is TRBJ2-5 and V is TRBV7-6; D is unclear. V lost 5 bases and J 3 bases, leaving 10 bases between the germline ends. The CDR3 sequence is 13 residues long. The germline CDR1 and CDR2 sequences are SGHVS and FNYEAQ. The CDR3 loop reads CASSTQIEETQYF. In nucleotides, the CDR3 is TGTGCCAGCAGCACCCAGATAGAAGAGACCCAGTACTTC.

This clonotype was seen only a few times. The chain combines TRBV11-3 with TRBJ1-2; D is undetermined. The CDR3 extends over 13 amino acids. Trimming removed 0 bases at V and 10 bases at J, with 12 bases between. CDR1 and CDR2 from the germline V gene are SGHNT and YENEEA. The CDR3 coding sequence is TGTGCCAGCAGCTTAGAGAATAGGGAGGACTACACCTTC. It encodes CASSLENREDYTF. Using reference TRBV11-3 and TRBJ1-2 for the parts outside the CDR3, the full variable domain is EAGVVQSPRYKIIEKKQPVAFWCNPISGHNTLYWYLQNLGQGPELLIRYENEEAVDDSQLPKDRFSAERLKGVDSTLKIQPAELGDSAVYLCASSLENREDYTFGSGTRLTVV.

V gene TRBV11-1 combines with J gene TRBJ1-1; D ambiguous. The CDR3 is 17 residues long. Germline assignment: CDR1 SGHAT and CDR2 FQDESV (reference sequence). V lost 5 bases and J lost 1, with 20 bases in between. The CDR3 nucleotides read TGTGCCAGCAGCCGATTTTCGCTACGGCAAAAGAACACTGAAGCTTTCTTT. It specifies CASSRFSLRQKNTEAFF.

The chain couples TRBV29-1 to TRBJ2-7; 7 bases align to TRBD1. V shed 7 bases, J shed 5 bases, and the junction held 8 bases outside the gene matches. The CDR3 is made up of 12 amino acids. The germline V gene has CDR1 SQVTM and CDR2 ANQGSEA. CDR3 sequence reads: CSAETGLNEQYF. The CDR3 DNA reads TGCAGCGCCGAGACAGGGTTAAACGAGCAGTACTTC.

V is TRBV7-7 and J is TRBJ2-2; 9 bases map to TRBD2. CDR1 and CDR2 from the germline V gene are SSHAT and FNYEAQ (reference sequence). The CDR3 has 14 amino acids. Trimming took 5 bases from V and 6 from J; bases not matched to a gene: 4. The CDR3 DNA is TGTGCCAGCAGCCGGACTAGCGCTCCCGGGGAGCTGTTTTTT. This translates into CASSRTSAPGELFF.

This clonotype was observed many times. The J gene is TRBJ2-2, the V gene TRBV6-6, with 7 positions matching TRBD1. After removal of 8 bases from V and 6 bases from J, the junction contained 15 bases not matched to a gene. The V gene's germline CDR1 is MNHNY and CDR2 SVGAGI (reference sequence). The CDR3 totals 16 residues. This chain's CDR3 is CASGIRQGINPGELFF. The CDR3 nucleotides read TGTGCCAGCGGGATTAGACAGGGTATAAATCCCGGGGAGCTGTTTTTT.

The V call is TRBV28, the J call TRBJ2-3; D might be TRBD2 (6 bases). CDR3 length: 12 residues. Germline V gene lookup returns CDR1 MDHEN and CDR2 SYDVKM. V shed 4 bases and J shed 5 bases, with 7 bases lying between them. Here the CDR3 DNA reads TGTGCCAGCAGTTCGGGGGTAGATACGCAGTATTTT. Amino acids: CASSSGVDTQYF.

V gene TRBV7-9 combines with J gene TRBJ2-5; D may be TRBD2 (6 bases). The CDR3 is 14 amino acids. The germline V gene has CDR1 SEHNR and CDR2 FQNEAQ (reference sequence). V gave up 2 bases and J gave up 2 bases, with 9 bases separating them. The CDR3 region is CASSLMGGQETQYF. CDR3 DNA sequence: TGTGCCAGCAGCTTAATGGGGGGACAAGAGACCCAGTACTTC.

This clonotype has ten or more counts. The gene calls are TRBV5-6 and TRBJ2-7; TRBD2 matches 12 bases. V gave up 4 bases and J gave up 4 bases; unmatched junction bases: 9. This CDR3 comprises 16 residues. The germline V gene encodes CDR1 SGHDT and CDR2 YYEEEE. CDR3 sequence reads: CASSRLAGASGYEQYF. The CDR3 bases are TGTGCCAGCAGCCGACTAGCGGGGGCCTCCGGGTACGAGCAGTACTTC. Full variable domain (rest looked up from reference TRBV5-6 and TRBJ2-7): DAGVTQSPTHLIKTRGQQVTLRCSPKSGHDTVSWYQQALGQGPQFIFQYYEEEERQRGNFPDRFSGHQFPNYSSELNVNALLLGDSALYLCASSRLAGASGYEQYFGPGTRLTVT.

This clonotype was seen many times. CDR3 in DNA: TGTGCCAGCAGCTCTGCAGTGAACACTGAAGCTTTCTTT. Its protein product is CASSSAVNTEAFF. V is TRBV11-2 and J is TRBJ1-1, with D unresolved. Germline CDR1 SGHAT, CDR2 FQNNGV. V was pared by 4 bases and J by 0 bases, with 6 bases between. The CDR3 extends over 13 amino acids.

This clonotype is categorized as medium-sized. V and J are TRBV4-3 and TRBJ1-1; D unresolved. This CDR3 is built from 13 residues. Germline CDR1 and CDR2: LGHNA and YSLEER. V was trimmed by 3 bases and J by 4 bases, leaving 9 bases between them. CDR3 in DNA: TGCGCCAGCAGCCAGATGAGCACCACTGAAGCTTTCTTT. As protein: CASSQMSTTEAFF.

This clonotype occurred many times. The V gene is TRBV20-1, the J gene TRBJ2-5; D unclear. The CDR3 consists of 15 residues. Trimming shortened V by 6 bases and J by 2 bases, and 19 bases separated the two germline ends. In germline, CDR1 is DFQATT, CDR2 SNEGSKA (reference sequence). CDR3 loop: CSAPQPIGWQETQYF. Written as DNA, the CDR3 is TGCAGTGCCCCCCAGCCCATCGGTTGGCAAGAGACCCAGTACTTC.

The table lists this clonotype with many counts. The CDR3 loop is CASSEPGSPLHF. The DNA of the CDR3 is TGCGCCAGCAGCGAGCCAGGGTCACCCCTCCACTTT. The rearrangement joins TRBV5-1 to TRBJ1-6, with D perhaps matching TRBD1 (5 bases). The germline V gene has CDR1 SGHRS and CDR2 YFSETQ. V lost 4 bases to trimming and J lost 10 bases, with 9 bases between them. This CDR3 has 12 amino acids. Supplemented by reference TRBV5-1 and TRBJ1-6, the full variable domain reads KAGVTQTPRYLIKTRGQQVTLSCSPISGHRSVSWYQQTPGQGLQFLFEYFSETQRNKGNFPGRFSGRQFSNSRSEMNVSTLELGDSALYLCASSEPGSPLHFGNGTRLTVT.

This clonotype was found many times. The V gene is TRBV25-1, the J gene TRBJ1-2; the D is unclear. The length of the CDR3 is 12 residues. Germline CDR1 and CDR2: MGHDK and SYGVNS. Trimming stripped 3 bases from V and 4 bases from J, with 6 bases between. The CDR3, as DNA: TGTGCCAGCAGTGATGGAGGCTATGGCTACACCTTC. Its protein is CASSDGGYGYTF.

This clonotype was counted many times. V and J are TRBV6-2 or TRBV6-3 and TRBJ2-4; D may be TRBD2 (5 bases). Trimming removed 4 bases at V and 9 bases at J, with 7 bases between. There are 11 residues in the CDR3. In germline, CDR1 is MNHEY, CDR2 SVGEGT. CDR3 nucleotides: TGTGCCAGCAGTTCGGGGAGCATTCAGTACTTC. Translating gives CASSSGSIQYF.

This clonotype was counted at least ten times. The chain is built from TRBV11-2 and TRBJ1-1; TRBD1 might be the D (6 bases). Trimming shortened V by 3 bases and J by 4 bases, and 9 bases separated the two germline ends. There are 13 residues in the CDR3. Germline V gives CDR1 SGHAT, CDR2 FQNNGV. The CDR3 here is CASSFLGGTEAFF. CDR3 coding DNA: TGTGCCAGCAGCTTCCTAGGGGGCACTGAAGCTTTCTTT. The whole variable domain, filled in from reference TRBV11-2 and TRBJ1-1, reads EAGVAQSPRYKIIEKRQSVAFWCNPISGHATLYWYQQILGQGPKLLIQFQNNGVVDDSQLPKDRFSAERLKGVDSTLKIQPAKLEDSAVYLCASSFLGGTEAFFGQGTRLTVV.

This clonotype occurred many times. This chain joins TRBV11-2 and TRBJ2-1; D ambiguous. The germline V gene has CDR1 SGHAT and CDR2 FQNNGV. CDR3 length: 16 amino acids. Trimming pared 2 bases from V and 4 bases from J, leaving 15 bases between. The CDR3 DNA sequence: TGTGCCAGCAGCTTAAAGGTCCTCTGTTTTTACAATGAGCAGTTCTTC. Amino acids: CASSLKVLCFYNEQFF.

The gene calls are TRBV2 and TRBJ1-4; 11 positions agree with TRBD1. Germline loops: CDR1 SNHLY, CDR2 FYNNEI. The CDR3 is made up of 14 amino acids. The V gene end was trimmed by 6 bases and the J gene end by 4 bases; junction bases not matched to a gene: 1. CDR3 coding DNA: TGTGCCAGCAGGGGGACAGGGGGTAATGAAAAACTGTTTTTT. This sequence encodes CASRGTGGNEKLFF.

The rearrangement links TRBV4-3 to TRBJ2-7; possible D gene TRBD1, 6 bases. Trimming took 4 bases from V and 5 from J, leaving 18 bases between them. This CDR3 is built from 15 residues. The germline gives CDR1 LGHNA, CDR2 YSLEER. The CDR3 sequence: CASSRTLVGDNEQYF. As DNA, the CDR3 is TGCGCCAGCAGCCGCACTTTGGTGGGGGACAACGAGCAGTACTTC.

This clonotype was observed many times. This sequence joins TRBV6-2 or TRBV6-3 and TRBJ2-7; D unresolved. This CDR3 region has 13 residues. CDR1 MNHEY and CDR2 SVGEGT come from the germline V gene. V was cut by 8 bases and J by 1 base, with 12 bases left in between. The CDR3 nucleotides read TGTGCCAGCGTCGGCCCCGCATCCTACGAGCAGTACTTC. Its protein is CASVGPASYEQYF.

This clonotype has a count of ten or more. The chain couples TRBV6-6 to TRBJ1-4; the D gene is possibly TRBD1 (5 bases). The CDR3 sequence is 15 residues long. Trimming removed 2 bases at V and 11 bases at J, with 18 bases between. Per germline, CDR1 MNHNY and CDR2 SVGAGI (reference sequence). CDR3 region: CASSYGAGSVGKLFF. CDR3 nucleotides: TGTGCCAGCAGTTACGGAGCAGGGTCGGTCGGGAAACTGTTTTTT.

The chain carries TRBV5-1 and TRBJ1-1; TRBD1 aligns across 8 bases. The CDR3 is made up of 14 amino acids. V trimming: 4 bases; J trimming: 4 bases; junction bases outside the gene matches: 6. Germline V gives CDR1 SGHRS, CDR2 YFSETQ. The CDR3 protein is CASSMVTGGTEAFF. In nucleotides, the CDR3 is TGCGCCAGCAGCATGGTCACAGGGGGCACTGAAGCTTTCTTT.

The table lists this clonotype with many counts. This sequence joins TRBV7-6 and TRBJ2-3; D is undetermined. Per germline, CDR1 SGHVS and CDR2 FNYEAQ. The CDR3 is 14 residues long. V was trimmed by 2 bases and J by 4 bases, leaving 10 bases between them. In DNA, the CDR3 is TGTGCCAGCAGCTTAATGGGGAACCCAGATACGCAGTATTTT. Protein sequence: CASSLMGNPDTQYF. The whole variable domain, remainder taken from reference TRBV7-6 and TRBJ2-3, is GAGVSQSPRYKVTKRGQDVALRCDPISGHVSLYWYRQALGQGPEFLTYFNYEAQQDKSGLPNDRFSAERPEGSISTLTIQRTEQRDSAMYRCASSLMGNPDTQYFGPGTRLTVL.

The rearrangement joins TRBV20-1 to TRBJ1-4; D is unresolved. Deletions cut 4 bases from V and 0 bases from J, with 9 bases between. The V gene's germline CDR1 is DFQATT and CDR2 SNEGSKA (reference sequence). The CDR3 has 14 residues. CDR3 residues: CSAKKPATNEKLFF. The CDR3 nucleotides read TGCAGTGCTAAAAAGCCTGCAACTAATGAAAAACTGTTTTTT.

This clonotype was seen once. The CDR3: CATKPGQGNSPLHF. For the CDR3, the DNA is TGTGCCACGAAACCGGGACAGGGAAATTCACCCCTCCACTTT. The V and J genes are TRBV10-3 and TRBJ1-6; 9 bases match TRBD1. Trimming at V came to 10 bases and at J to 7 bases, leaving 8 bases not matched to a gene. The CDR3 has 14 amino acids. Germline CDR1 and CDR2: ENHRY and SYGVKD.